The 9 T cell receptor beta chains given below trace back to one sample, sequenced in a study of cytomegalovirus exposure and HLA in healthy donors listed by TCRdb under 2017. Library creation used the immunoSEQ multiplex PCR assay. For the multiplex PCR, a mixture combining 60 forward primers for TCR Vbeta segments and 13 reverse primers for TCR Jbeta segments was used. Not all clones reach the TCRdb copy of this immuneACCESS table, which keeps in-frame sequences only. Checked studies attribute under half of the gap to unresolved V genes and leave the rest unexplained. This sample's table has entries for under 200,000 clones. The ten largest clones take up about 0.81% of the sample. Material: PBMCs. The receptors derive from a woman in her late teens or twenties in good health and CMV-seropositive.

The genes are TRBV4-2 and TRBJ1-2; possible D gene TRBD1, 6 bases. The CDR3 has 15 amino acids. With 0 bases removed from V and 4 bases from J, the gap between germline ends came to 12 bases. The germline V gene has CDR1 LGHNA and CDR2 YNFKEQ. The CDR3 coding sequence is TGTGCCAGCAGCCAAGATCTGGGGACACTCTATGGCTACACCTTC. It yields the protein CASSQDLGTLYGYTF.

The chain joins TRBV4-2 to TRBJ2-7; no reliable D call. Between the trimmed V and J ends, which lost 1 base and 0 bases, there was a span of 4 bases. CDR3 length: 13 amino acids. Germline V gives CDR1 LGHNA, CDR2 YNFKEQ. CDR3: CASSQGSSYEQYF. CDR3 coding DNA: TGTGCCAGCAGCCAAGGTAGCTCCTACGAGCAGTACTTC.

The rearrangement uses TRBV9 and TRBJ1-1, with D perhaps TRBD1 (5 bases). The CDR3 totals 14 residues. V shed 4 bases and J shed 1 base, with 11 bases lying between them. The germline V gene has CDR1 SGDLS and CDR2 YYNGEE. Here the CDR3 DNA reads TGTGCCAGCAGCCCCCGGGGGGGGAACACTGAAGCTTTCTTT. Its protein product is CASSPRGGNTEAFF.

The rearrangement links TRBV4-2 to TRBJ2-7; D is unclear. Trimming removed 0 bases from V and 2 bases from J, with 8 bases in between. The CDR3 sequence is 14 residues long. Per germline, CDR1 LGHNA and CDR2 YNFKEQ. This CDR3 is CASSQDPLTYEQYF. The CDR3 DNA is TGTGCCAGCAGCCAAGATCCCCTAACCTACGAGCAGTACTTC.

The chain is built from TRBV25-1 and TRBJ1-1, with 11 bases that match TRBD1. The germline gives CDR1 MGHDK, CDR2 SYGVNS. The CDR3 is made up of 15 amino acids. V dropped 7 bases and J dropped 3; count of bases not matched to a gene: 7. This CDR3 is CASILGQGAYTEAFF. CDR3 coding DNA: TGTGCCAGCATCCTAGGACAGGGGGCCTACACTGAAGCTTTCTTT.

The chain has TRBV10-1 and TRBJ2-1; 7 nucleotides agree with TRBD2. This CDR3 comprises 16 residues. Germline V gene data show CDR1 as WNHNN and CDR2 as SYGVQD (reference sequence). The junction had 8 bases not matched to a gene; V was cut back by 2 bases and J by 4 bases. The CDR3 DNA reads TGCGCCAGCAGTGAGCCGGGCGGGAGAACGTACAATGAGCAGTTCTTC. It specifies CASSEPGGRTYNEQFF.

V gene TRBV5-1 combines with J gene TRBJ2-7; possibly TRBD2 for D (6 bases). The CDR3 runs 14 residues. The V gene's germline CDR1 is SGHRS and CDR2 YFSETQ. The ends were cut back, 4 bases at V and 5 bases at J, with 16 bases in the middle. The CDR3 bases are TGCGCCAGCAGCCTACATACAGGAGGGAACGAGCAGTACTTC. It codes for CASSLHTGGNEQYF.

The chain recombines TRBV7-2 with TRBJ2-3, with 10 bases that match TRBD2. Trimming took 4 bases from V and 5 from J; bases not matched to a gene: 9. Germline V gene lookup returns CDR1 SGHTA and CDR2 FQGNSA. This CDR3 region has 16 residues. In nucleotides, the CDR3 is TGTGCCAGCAGCTCTCGGGTAGCGGGGGGCCAAGATACGCAGTATTTT. Its protein product is CASSSRVAGGQDTQYF. Full variable domain (rest looked up from reference TRBV7-2 and TRBJ2-3): GAGVSQSPSNKVTEKGKDVELRCDPISGHTALYWYRQSLGQGLEFLIYFQGNSAPDKSGLPSDRFSAERTGGSVSTLTIQRTQQEDSAVYLCASSSRVAGGQDTQYFGPGTRLTVL.

This chain connects TRBV30 to TRBJ2-1; the match to TRBD2 covers 10 bases. Germline V gives CDR1 GTSNPN, CDR2 SVGIG (reference sequence). V lost 7 bases, J lost 9 bases, and 12 bases stayed unmatched. The CDR3 covers 14 residues. The CDR3 DNA is TGTGCCTTGACCTCTAGCGGGAGTCGAAGTGAGCAGTTCTTC. This encodes CALTSSGSRSEQFF.